The table lists the clone carrying this T cell receptor (beta chain) with a few counts. TCRdb itself ran the 5' RACE reads through MiXCR, one entry per CDR3 protein. The data show approximately 200,000 distinct CDR3 sequences, with under 15% seen just once and approximately 10% held by the top ten. These data belong to a study of CD8 T cells in ankylosing spondylitis. Trimming pared 5 bases from V and 0 bases from J, leaving 14 bases between. This CDR3 region has 15 residues. This clonotype was obtained from a female donor with ankylosing spondylitis or in good health (not recorded which). Sequencing used blood, either unsorted or a sorted T cell fraction (not recorded which). V usage is TRBV12-3 or TRBV12-4 and J usage is TRBJ2-7; the D gene is possibly TRBD2 (6 bases). CDR3 coding DNA: TGTGCCAGCAGTGGGGGGACGGTGAGCTCCTACGAGCAGTACTTC. Residues: CASSGGTVSSYEQYF.